The TCR beta chain under discussion was sequenced for a study of blood T cell repertoires in COVID-19. Overall study context: From the United States, Italy and Spain came samples of acute and convalescent COVID-19. The analysed material was cDNA or gDNA that came from T cells, B-cell-depleted T cells, or PBMCs.

The V gene's germline CDR1 is KGHDR and CDR2 SFDVKD. The CDR3 contains 16 residues. V lost 2 bases, J lost 6 bases, and 8 bases stayed unmatched. Recruited during active infection, patients (from Seattle) were subsequently followed longitudinally. Per the original data handling: Nucleated cell number was recorded as an estimate derived from reference gene primer amplification. TCRdb's table, derived via immunoSEQ multiplex PCR, lists solely in-frame clones and lacks some. V and J calls and clone size are those listed in that table; D and trimming were worked out from the DNA. Among roughly 160,000 clones listed, 79% were seen once.

The sequence came from a woman in her sixties with COVID-19, enrolled during active disease. The specimen sequenced was peripheral blood. V is TRBV24-1 and J is TRBJ2-2, with 7 bases fitting TRBD1. The CDR3 DNA sequence: TGTGCCACCAGTGATTCCCTGGGGACAGTGCCCGGGGAGCTGTTTTTT. This codes for CATSDSLGTVPGELFF.